These T cell receptor beta chains were read from a single sample in a study of T cell repertoires in cytomegalovirus infection. TCRdb called the reads again in MiXCR, with one record for every CDR3 protein. The table shows almost 500,000 distinct CDR3 sequences, with around 10% occurring only once. Input material: PBMCs. These receptors were obtained from a human donor in good health (CMV status not recorded). Some clones in this sample may be carry-over from other donors' samples. Both conserved end residues are part of each CDR3. Each record gives: clone size, V gene, J gene, D gene, CDR3 protein, CDR3 DNA. D genes are given only for firm matches. A row's size may be missing; if present it is once, few, many or a size class.

size: .
V: TRBV7-6
J: TRBJ2-2
D: .
CDR3: CASSQTEYTGELFF
DNA: TGTGCCAGCAGCCAAACCGAATATACCGGGGAGCTGTTTTTT

size: few
V: TRBV11-1
J: TRBJ2-1
D: .
CDR3: CASSLVRGSSYNEQFF
DNA: TGTGCCAGCAGCTTAGTTCGGGGCAGCTCCTACAATGAGCAGTTCTTC

size: many
V: TRBV28
J: TRBJ2-3
D: .
CDR3: CASRSRRGILLWDTQYF
DNA: TGTGCCAGCAGAAGCCGCCGCGGAATTTTACTATGGGATACGCAGTATTTT

size: many
V: TRBV28
J: TRBJ2-6
D: .
CDR3: CASSLGGSSGANVLTF
DNA: TGTGCCAGCAGTTTAGGCGGCTCCTCTGGGGCCAACGTCCTGACTTTC

size: .
V: TRBV18
J: TRBJ1-3
D: .
CDR3: CASSPLREDSGNTIYF
DNA: TGTGCCAGCTCACCACTCCGGGAGGATTCTGGAAACACCATATATTTT

size: many
V: TRBV7-6
J: TRBJ2-1
D: TRBD2
CDR3: CASARPGLAGFEEQFF
DNA: TGTGCCAGCGCGCGCCCGGGACTAGCGGGTTTTGAGGAGCAGTTCTTC

size: .
V: TRBV28
J: TRBJ2-7
D: TRBD2
CDR3: CASSPYSGSSPYEQYF
DNA: TGTGCCAGCAGTCCCTATAGCGGGAGTTCCCCCTACGAGCAGTACTTC

size: few
V: TRBV5-1
J: TRBJ1-1
D: TRBD1
CDR3: CASSPETGTNTEAFF
DNA: TGCGCCAGCAGCCCGGAGACAGGGACTAACACTGAAGCTTTCTTT

size: many
V: TRBV28
J: TRBJ1-1
D: TRBD1
CDR3: CASRTDREENTEAFF
DNA: TGTGCCAGCAGGACTGACAGGGAGGAGAACACTGAAGCTTTCTTT

size: many
V: TRBV7-8
J: TRBJ1-5
D: .
CDR3: CASSLLGHSNQPQHF
DNA: TGTGCCAGCAGCTTATTGGGACATAGCAATCAGCCCCAGCATTTT

size: many
V: TRBV7-3
J: TRBJ2-1
D: TRBD2
CDR3: CASSLAGVQFF
DNA: TGTGCCAGCAGCTTAGCGGGAGTACAGTTCTTC

size: .
V: TRBV7-6
J: TRBJ1-5
D: .
CDR3: CASSAGQYQPQHF
DNA: TGTGCCAGCAGCGCAGGACAGTATCAGCCCCAGCATTTT

size: many
V: TRBV19
J: TRBJ1-2
D: TRBD1
CDR3: CASKNSGQGPVSYGYTF
DNA: TGTGCCAGTAAGAATTCGGGACAGGGTCCAGTCAGCTATGGCTACACCTTC